This paragraph covers one TCR beta chain sequence. This entry is derived from a study of T cell changes during pregnancy in multiple sclerosis. V was clipped by 5 bases and J by 6 bases, with 14 bases between them. The CDR3 runs to 13 residues. Germline V gives CDR1 GTSNPN, CDR2 SVGIG (reference sequence). TCRdb's table, derived via immunoSEQ multiplex PCR, lists solely in-frame clones and lacks some. This table has some 97,000 clones, 90% to 95% appearing once. The receptor was derived from a female donor with multiple sclerosis, enrolled in a pregnancy study. The rearrangement links TRBV30 to TRBJ2-1, with D tentatively TRBD1 (6 bases). The sequencing here drew on peripheral blood, taken before pregnancy. The CDR3 sequence: CAWGKTGFNEQFF. In DNA form, the CDR3 reads TGTGCCTGGGGGAAGACAGGATTCAATGAGCAGTTCTTC.